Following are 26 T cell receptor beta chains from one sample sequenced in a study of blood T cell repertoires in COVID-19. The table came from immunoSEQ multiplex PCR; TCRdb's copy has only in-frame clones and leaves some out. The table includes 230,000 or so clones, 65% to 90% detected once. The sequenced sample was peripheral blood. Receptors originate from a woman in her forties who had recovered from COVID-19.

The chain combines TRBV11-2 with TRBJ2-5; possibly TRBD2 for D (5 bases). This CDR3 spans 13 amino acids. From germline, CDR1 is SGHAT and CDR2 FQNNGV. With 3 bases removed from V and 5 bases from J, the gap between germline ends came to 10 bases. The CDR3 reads CASSFGVRETQYF. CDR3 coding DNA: TGTGCCAGCAGCTTCGGGGTACGCGAGACCCAGTACTTC. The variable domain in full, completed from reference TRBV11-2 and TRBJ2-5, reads EAGVAQSPRYKIIEKRQSVAFWCNPISGHATLYWYQQILGQGPKLLIQFQNNGVVDDSQLPKDRFSAERLKGVDSTLKIQPAKLEDSAVYLCASSFGVRETQYFGPGTRLLVL.

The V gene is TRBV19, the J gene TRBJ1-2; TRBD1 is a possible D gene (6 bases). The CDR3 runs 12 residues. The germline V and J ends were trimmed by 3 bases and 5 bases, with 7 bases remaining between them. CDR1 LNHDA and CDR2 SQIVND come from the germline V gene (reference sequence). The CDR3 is CASSIGQYGYTF. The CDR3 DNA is TGTGCCAGTAGTATTGGACAGTATGGCTACACCTTC.

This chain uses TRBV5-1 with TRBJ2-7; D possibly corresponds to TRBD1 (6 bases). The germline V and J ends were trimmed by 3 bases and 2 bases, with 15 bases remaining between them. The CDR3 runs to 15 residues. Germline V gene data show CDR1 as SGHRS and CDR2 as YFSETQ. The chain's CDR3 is CASSSTRWTAYEQYF. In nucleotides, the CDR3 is TGCGCCAGCAGCTCGACAAGGTGGACAGCCTACGAGCAGTACTTC.

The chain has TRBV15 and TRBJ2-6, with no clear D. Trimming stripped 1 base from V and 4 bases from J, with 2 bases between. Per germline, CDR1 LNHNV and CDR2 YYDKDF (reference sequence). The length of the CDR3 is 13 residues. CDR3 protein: CATSRAGANVLTF. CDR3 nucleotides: TGTGCCACCAGCAGAGCAGGGGCCAACGTCCTGACTTTC.

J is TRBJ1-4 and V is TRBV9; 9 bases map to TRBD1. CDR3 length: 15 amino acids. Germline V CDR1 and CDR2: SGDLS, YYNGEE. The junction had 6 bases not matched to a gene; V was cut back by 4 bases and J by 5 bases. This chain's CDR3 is CASSPTGTGNEKLFF. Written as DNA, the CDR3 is TGTGCCAGCAGCCCAACCGGGACAGGGAATGAAAAACTGTTTTTT.

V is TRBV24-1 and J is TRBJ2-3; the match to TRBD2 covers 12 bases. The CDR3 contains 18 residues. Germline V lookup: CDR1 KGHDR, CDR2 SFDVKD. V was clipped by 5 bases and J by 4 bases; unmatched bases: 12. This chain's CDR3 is CATSAGQGTSGGSDTQYF. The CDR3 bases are TGTGCCACCAGTGCGGGACAGGGCACTAGCGGGGGGTCAGATACGCAGTATTTT.

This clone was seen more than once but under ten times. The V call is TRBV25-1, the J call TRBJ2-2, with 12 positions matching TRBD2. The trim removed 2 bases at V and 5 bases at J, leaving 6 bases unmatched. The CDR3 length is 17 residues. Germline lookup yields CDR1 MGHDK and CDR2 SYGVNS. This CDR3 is CASSEPIGTSGTGELFF. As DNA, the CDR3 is TGTGCCAGCAGTGAACCTATCGGGACTAGCGGGACCGGGGAGCTGTTTTTT.

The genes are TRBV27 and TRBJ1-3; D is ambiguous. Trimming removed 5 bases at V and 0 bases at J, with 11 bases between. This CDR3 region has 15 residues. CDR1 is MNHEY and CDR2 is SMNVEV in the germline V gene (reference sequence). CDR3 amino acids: CASSPDGSSGNTIYF. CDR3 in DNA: TGTGCCAGCAGTCCCGACGGGAGCTCTGGAAACACCATATATTTT.

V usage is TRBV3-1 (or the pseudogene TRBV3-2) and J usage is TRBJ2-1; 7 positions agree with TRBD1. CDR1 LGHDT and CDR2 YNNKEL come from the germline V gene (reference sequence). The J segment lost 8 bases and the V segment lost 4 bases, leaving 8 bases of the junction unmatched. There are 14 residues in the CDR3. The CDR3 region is CASSPGQAGDEQFF. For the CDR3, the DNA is TGTGCCAGCAGCCCAGGACAGGCTGGGGATGAGCAGTTCTTC.

DNA of the CDR3: TGTGCCAGCAGCTTATCCGGCAGGGACACTAGCTACACCTTC. Its translation: CASSLSGRDTSYTF. V gene TRBV11-2 combines with J gene TRBJ1-2; a possible D gene is TRBD1 (6 bases). Trimming took 2 bases from V and 9 from J, leaving 16 bases between them. This CDR3 has 14 residues. The germline V gene has CDR1 SGHAT and CDR2 FQNNGV.

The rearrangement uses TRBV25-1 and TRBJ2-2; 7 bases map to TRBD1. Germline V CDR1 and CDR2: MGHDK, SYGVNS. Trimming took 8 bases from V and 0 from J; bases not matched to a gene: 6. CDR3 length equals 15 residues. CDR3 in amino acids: CASGRDSANTGELFF. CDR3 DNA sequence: TGTGCCAGCGGACGGGACAGCGCGAACACCGGGGAGCTGTTTTTT.

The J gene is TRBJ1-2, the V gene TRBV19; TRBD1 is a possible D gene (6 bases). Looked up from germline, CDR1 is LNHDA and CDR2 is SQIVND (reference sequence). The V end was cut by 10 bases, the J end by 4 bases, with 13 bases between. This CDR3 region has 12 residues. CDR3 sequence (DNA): TGTGCCATAAAGGACAGAATCTATGGCTACACCTTC. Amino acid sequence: CAIKDRIYGYTF.

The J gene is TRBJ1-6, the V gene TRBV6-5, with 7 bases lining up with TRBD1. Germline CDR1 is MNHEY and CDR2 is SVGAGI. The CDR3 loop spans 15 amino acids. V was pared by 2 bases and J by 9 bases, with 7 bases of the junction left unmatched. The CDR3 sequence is CASSYGTEGGSPLHF. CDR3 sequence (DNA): TGTGCCAGCAGTTACGGGACAGAAGGAGGTTCACCCCTCCACTTT.

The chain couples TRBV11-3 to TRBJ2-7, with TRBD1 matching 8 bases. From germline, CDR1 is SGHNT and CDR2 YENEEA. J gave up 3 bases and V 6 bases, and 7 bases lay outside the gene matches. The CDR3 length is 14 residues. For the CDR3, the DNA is TGTGCCAGCAGATATCAGGGGGCTGGCTACGAGCAGTACTTC. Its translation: CASRYQGAGYEQYF.

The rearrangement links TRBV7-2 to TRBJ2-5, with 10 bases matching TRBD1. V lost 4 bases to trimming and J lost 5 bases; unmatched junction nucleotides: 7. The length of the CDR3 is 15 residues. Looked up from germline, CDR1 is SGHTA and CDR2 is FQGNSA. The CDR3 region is CASSWGQGLSETQYF. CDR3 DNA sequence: TGTGCCAGCAGCTGGGGACAGGGGCTGTCGGAGACCCAGTACTTC.

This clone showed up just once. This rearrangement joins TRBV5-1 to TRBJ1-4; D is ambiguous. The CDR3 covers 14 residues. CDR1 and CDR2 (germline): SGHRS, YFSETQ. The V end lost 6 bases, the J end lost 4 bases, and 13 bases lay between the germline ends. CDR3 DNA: TGCGCCAGCATGGTGGGCAGACGTAATGAAAAACTGTTTTTT. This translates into CASMVGRRNEKLFF.

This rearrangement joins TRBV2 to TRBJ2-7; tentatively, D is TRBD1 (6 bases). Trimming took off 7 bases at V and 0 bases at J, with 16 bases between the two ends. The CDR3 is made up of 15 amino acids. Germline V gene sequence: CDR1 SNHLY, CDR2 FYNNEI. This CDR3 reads CASTKGVGASYEQYF. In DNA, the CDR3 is TGTGCCAGCACCAAGGGGGTGGGGGCCTCCTACGAGCAGTACTTC.

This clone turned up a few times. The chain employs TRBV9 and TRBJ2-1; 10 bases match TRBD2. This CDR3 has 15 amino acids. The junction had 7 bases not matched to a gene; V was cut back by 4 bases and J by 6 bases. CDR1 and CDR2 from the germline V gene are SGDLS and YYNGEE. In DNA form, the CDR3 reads TGTGCCAGCAGCCGCGGGACTAGCGACATCAATGAGCAGTTCTTC. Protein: CASSRGTSDINEQFF.

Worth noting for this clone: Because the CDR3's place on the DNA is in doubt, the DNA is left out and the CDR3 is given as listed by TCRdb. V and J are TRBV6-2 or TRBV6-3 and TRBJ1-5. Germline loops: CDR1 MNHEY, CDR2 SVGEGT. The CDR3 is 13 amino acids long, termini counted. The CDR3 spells CASSSGQGGPQHF.

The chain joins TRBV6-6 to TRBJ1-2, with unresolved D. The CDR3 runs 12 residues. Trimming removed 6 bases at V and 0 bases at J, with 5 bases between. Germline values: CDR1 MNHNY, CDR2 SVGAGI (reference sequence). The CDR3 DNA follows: TGTGCCAGCAGCGCAGCTAACTATGGCTACACCTTC. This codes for CASSAANYGYTF.

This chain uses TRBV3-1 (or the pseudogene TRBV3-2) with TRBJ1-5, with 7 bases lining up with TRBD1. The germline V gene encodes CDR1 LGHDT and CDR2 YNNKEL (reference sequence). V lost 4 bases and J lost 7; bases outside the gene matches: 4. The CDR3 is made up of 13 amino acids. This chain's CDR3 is CASSPPGGQPQHF. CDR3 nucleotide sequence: TGTGCCAGCAGCCCTCCAGGGGGACAGCCCCAGCATTTT.

CDR3 protein: CASSSGTANYGYTF. CDR3 nucleotides: TGTGCCAGCAGTTCAGGGACAGCTAACTATGGCTACACCTTC. This chain connects TRBV28 to TRBJ1-2; TRBD1 matches at 7 bases. CDR3 length: 14 amino acids. V trimming: 4 bases; J trimming: 0 bases; junction bases outside the gene matches: 2. The germline V gene encodes CDR1 MDHEN and CDR2 SYDVKM.

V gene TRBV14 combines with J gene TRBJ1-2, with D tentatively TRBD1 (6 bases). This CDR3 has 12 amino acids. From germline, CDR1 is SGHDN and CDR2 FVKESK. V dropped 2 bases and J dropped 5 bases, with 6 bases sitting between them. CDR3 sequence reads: CASSQQGYGYTF. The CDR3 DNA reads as TGTGCCAGCAGCCAACAGGGGTATGGCTACACCTTC.

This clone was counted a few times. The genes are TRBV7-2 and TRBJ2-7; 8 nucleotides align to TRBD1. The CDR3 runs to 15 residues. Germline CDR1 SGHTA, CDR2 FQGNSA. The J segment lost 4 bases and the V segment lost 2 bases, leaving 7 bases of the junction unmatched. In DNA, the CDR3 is TGTGCCAGCAGCTTAACCGGGACAGGCCTTTACGAGCAGTACTTC. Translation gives CASSLTGTGLYEQYF.

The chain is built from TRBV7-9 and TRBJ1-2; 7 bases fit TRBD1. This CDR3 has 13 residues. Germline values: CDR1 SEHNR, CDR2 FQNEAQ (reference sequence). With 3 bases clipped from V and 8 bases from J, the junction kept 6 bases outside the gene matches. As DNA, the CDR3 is TGTGCCAGCAGCTTGGACAGGATAGGCGGCTACACCTTC. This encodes CASSLDRIGGYTF.

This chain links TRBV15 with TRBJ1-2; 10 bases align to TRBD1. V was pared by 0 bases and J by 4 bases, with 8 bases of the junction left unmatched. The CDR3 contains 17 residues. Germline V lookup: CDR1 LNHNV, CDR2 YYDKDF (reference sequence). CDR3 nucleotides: TGTGCCACCAGCAGAGACCGACAGGGGGCGAATAGCTATGGCTACACCTTC. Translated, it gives CATSRDRQGANSYGYTF.